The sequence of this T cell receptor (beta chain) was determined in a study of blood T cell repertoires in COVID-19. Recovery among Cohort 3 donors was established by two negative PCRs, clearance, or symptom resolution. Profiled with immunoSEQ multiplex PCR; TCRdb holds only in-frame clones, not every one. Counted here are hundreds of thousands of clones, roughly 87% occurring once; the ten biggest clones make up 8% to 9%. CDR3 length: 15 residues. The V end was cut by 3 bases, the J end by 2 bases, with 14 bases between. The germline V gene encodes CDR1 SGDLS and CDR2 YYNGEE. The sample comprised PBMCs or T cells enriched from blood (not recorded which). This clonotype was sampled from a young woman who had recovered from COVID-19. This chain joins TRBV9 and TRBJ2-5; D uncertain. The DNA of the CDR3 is TGTGCCAGCAGCGGACCCAAACTAACTCAAGAGACCCAGTACTTC. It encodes CASSGPKLTQETQYF.